The 18 T cell receptor beta chains listed next were all sequenced from one sample in a study of tumor-infiltrating lymphocytes in oesophageal squamous cell carcinoma. TCRdb reanalysed the PCR reads using MiXCR and keeps one entry per CDR3 protein. The profile covers over 20,000 distinct CDR3 sequences, with around two fifths appearing a single time and over 35% taken by the ten largest. The sample taken for sequencing was esophageal tumor tissue. Receptors were obtained from a male donor with esophageal squamous cell carcinoma.

V usage is TRBV7-8 and J usage is TRBJ2-6; TRBD1 might be the D (6 bases). This CDR3 is 14 amino acids long. V lost 3 bases, J lost 9 bases, and 12 bases lay in between. Germline V gives CDR1 SGHVS, CDR2 FQNEAQ. The CDR3 is CASSLDSLNNVLTF. CDR3 DNA sequence: TGTGCCAGCAGCTTGGACAGCTTAAACAACGTCCTGACTTTC.

This clonotype was counted ten times or more. The V and J genes are TRBV11-2 and TRBJ2-6; D gene ambiguous. CDR3 size: 13 residues. From germline, CDR1 is SGHAT and CDR2 FQNNGV. Trimming pared 7 bases from V and 5 bases from J, leaving 9 bases between. The CDR3 here is CASTADRANVLTF. The CDR3, as DNA: TGTGCCAGCACCGCAGACAGGGCCAACGTCCTGACTTTC. The full variable domain, its missing parts supplied by reference TRBV11-2 and TRBJ2-6, is EAGVAQSPRYKIIEKRQSVAFWCNPISGHATLYWYQQILGQGPKLLIQFQNNGVVDDSQLPKDRFSAERLKGVDSTLKIQPAKLEDSAVYLCASTADRANVLTFGAGSRLTVL.

Concerning this clonotype itself: The CDR3 does not close with the conserved phenylalanine or tryptophan, likely indicating a read error. The DNA is omitted, as the CDR3 cannot be located on it reliably, and the CDR3 follows TCRdb's listing. The V call is TRBV7-2, the J call TRBJ1-1. Germline loops: CDR1 SGHTA, CDR2 FQGNSA. The CDR3 is 19 amino acids long, termini counted. CDR3 region: CASIHTRTSGGSGTQYFAQ.

Comment on this clonotype: An end of the junction differs from the germline gene, which may be a read error. The V and J genes are TRBV7-7 and TRBJ2-1; D unresolved. Germline lookup yields CDR1 SSHAT and CDR2 FNYEAQ (reference sequence). CDR3 length equals 15 residues. CDR3 protein: CASSLEEATNNEQFF. CDR3 sequence (DNA): TGTGCTAGCAGCTTAGAAGAGGCTACCAACAATGAGCAGTTCTTC.

This clonotype has ten or more counts. The rearrangement joins TRBV7-9 to TRBJ2-1; D unclear. CDR1 is SEHNR and CDR2 is FQNEAQ in the germline V gene (reference sequence). The CDR3 spans 11 residues. The V end was cut by 6 bases, the J end by 4 bases, with 4 bases between. CDR3 nucleotide sequence: TGTGCCAGCAGACTATACAATGAGCAGTTCTTC. It codes for CASRLYNEQFF.

This rearrangement joins TRBV11-2 to TRBJ2-6; 12 bases fit TRBD2. The tail of the sequence fits TRBJ2-7 better, so the J call may be wrong. This CDR3 has 16 amino acids. CDR1 and CDR2 (germline): SGHAT, FQNNGV. The CDR3 nucleotides are TGTGCCAGCAGCCCCAGGACTAGCGGGACAAGGAATGAGCAGTACTTC. Its protein product is CASSPRTSGTRNEQYF.

Notes on this clonotype: A read error may be the cause here, since a much bigger clone is one base away. The rearrangement links TRBV10-3 to TRBJ2-3; possibly TRBD2 for D (5 bases). V was pared by 0 bases and J by 14 bases, with 24 bases between. The CDR3 has 16 residues. Per the germline V gene, CDR1 is ENHRY and CDR2 is SYGVKD. The CDR3, as DNA: TGTGCCATCAGTGAGTCGCGAGATTTGAACACCGGGGAGCTGTATTTT. As protein: CAISESRDLNTGELYF.

Ten or more counts support this clonotype. At one end the junction does not follow the germline gene, possibly because of a read error. Written as DNA, the CDR3 is TGTGCCAGCACCCCTGGATACCTTCGGTTC. It yields the protein CASTPGYLRF. The V gene is TRBV6-1, the J gene TRBJ2-6; D is undetermined. The CDR3 runs 10 residues. Germline CDR1 reads MNHNS; CDR2 reads SASEGT.

This sequence joins TRBV7-2 and TRBJ2-1, with TRBD2 identical over 9 bases. The tail of the sequence fits TRBJ2-7 better, so the J call may be wrong. CDR3 length: 16 residues. The germline V gene encodes CDR1 SGHTA and CDR2 FQGNSA. This CDR3 reads CASSLAAGGQAYEQYF. CDR3 in DNA: TGTGCCAGCAGCTTAGCCGCGGGGGGGCAAGCCTACGAGCAGTACTTC.

This clonotype was seen many times. J is TRBJ1-1 and V is TRBV4-1, with D possibly TRBD1 on 5 matching bases. Germline loops: CDR1 MGHRA, CDR2 YSYEKL. The CDR3 loop spans 16 amino acids. V lost 1 base and J 1 base, leaving 13 bases between the germline ends. CDR3 amino acids: CASSQVMRGANTEAFF. In nucleotides, the CDR3 is TGCGCCAGCAGCCAAGTAATGAGAGGGGCGAACACTGAAGCTTTCTTT.

This clonotype was counted at least ten times. This chain links TRBV27 with TRBJ2-3, with 7 bases identical to TRBD2. Germline V gene data show CDR1 as MNHEY and CDR2 as SMNVEV (reference sequence). The CDR3 contains 15 residues. The V segment lost 7 bases and the J segment 2 bases; nucleotides outside the gene matches: 9. This CDR3 reads CASTPTSAITDTQYF. The CDR3 nucleotides read TGTGCCAGCACCCCCACTAGCGCAATCACAGATACGCAGTATTTT.

This clonotype was seen at least ten times. The chain employs TRBV24-1 and TRBJ2-3, with 7 bases lining up with TRBD1. The ends lost 3 bases at V and 0 bases at J; junction bases unmatched: 5. The CDR3 loop spans 16 amino acids. Germline values: CDR1 KGHDR, CDR2 SFDVKD. DNA of the CDR3: TGTGCCACCAGTGATCCGGGACAGAGAAGCACAGATACGCAGTATTTT. It translates to CATSDPGQRSTDTQYF.

This clonotype turned up a few times. CDR3 in amino acids: CASSEISYEQYF. In DNA form, the CDR3 reads TGTGCCAGCAGTGAAATCAGCTACGAGCAGTACTTC. The chain joins TRBV2 to TRBJ2-7; no clear D. V was cut by 2 bases and J by 3 bases, with 5 bases left in between. This CDR3 comprises 12 residues. Per the germline V gene, CDR1 is SNHLY and CDR2 is FYNNEI.

This clonotype was seen a handful of times. This sequence joins TRBV7-8 and TRBJ2-3, with 12 bases aligning to TRBD2. The CDR3 loop spans 17 amino acids. Germline V lookup: CDR1 SGHVS, CDR2 FQNEAQ. V was pared by 3 bases and J by 3 bases, with 7 bases of the junction left unmatched. Written as DNA, the CDR3 is TGTGCCAGCAGCTTCAACTTTGGACTAGCGGGGACAGATACGCAGTATTTT. It specifies CASSFNFGLAGTDTQYF.

The chain combines TRBV6-5 with TRBJ2-3; D possibly corresponds to TRBD1 (6 bases). Trimming stripped 8 bases from V and 11 bases from J, with 20 bases between. Germline lookup yields CDR1 MNHEY and CDR2 SVGAGI. The CDR3 is 13 residues long. The CDR3 protein is CASRLQGSHEQYF. The CDR3 DNA follows: TGTGCCAGCCGATTACAGGGATCCCACGAGCAGTATTTT.

This clonotype was found once. Possible read error: a much larger clone is one base away. The V gene is TRBV6-2 or TRBV6-3, the J gene TRBJ2-4; 9 bases map to TRBD1. The J call may be incorrect, as the DNA end agrees better with TRBJ2-1. This CDR3 has 14 amino acids. CDR1 and CDR2 (germline): MNHEY, SVGEGT. Written as DNA, the CDR3 is TGTGCCAGCAGTTACATGACAGGGGGTGACGAGCAGTTCTTC. Translating it yields CASSYMTGGDEQFF.

The chain recombines TRBV7-6 with TRBJ2-7, with D perhaps TRBD2 (7 bases). The J call is doubtful: the DNA matches TRBJ2-1 better. The CDR3 contains 16 residues. Germline V CDR1 and CDR2: SGHVS, FNYEAQ. The CDR3 spells CASSSLGGGPSHEQFF. The CDR3 DNA sequence: TGTGCCAGCAGCTCGCTAGGGGGGGGGCCGAGTCATGAGCAGTTCTTC.

Note on this clonotype: Because the CDR3's place on the DNA is in doubt, the DNA is left out and the CDR3 is given as listed by TCRdb. The chain carries TRBV23-1 and TRBJ2-6; the tabulated D call, TRBD2, remains unverified against the DNA. TRBV23-1 is an ORF, and what it does is uncertain. The CDR3 region is 20 residues in length, termini included. CDR3 in amino acids: CASSQGSPQRGELLRAVLRF.